Detailed here is one T cell receptor beta chain. Original processing notes: Junction-only sequences produced by ImmunoSEQ had no quality scores, so filtering differed. Data came from immunoSEQ multiplex PCR; TCRdb stores just in-frame clones and leaves some out. V, J and clone size are taken as reported in that table, and D and trimming were inferred from the DNA itself. The profile covers about 770,000 clones, with around 70% appearing a single time and 1.8% taken by the ten largest. This sample is drawn from a study of shared clonotypes between healthy human individuals. The overall study: There were three CD4 naive, three CD4 memory, two CD8 naive and one CD8 memory plates per donor.

Trimming stripped 2 bases from V and 2 bases from J, with 15 bases between. Germline CDR1 reads LGHNA; CDR2 reads YNFKEQ. This CDR3 spans 16 amino acids. The source is a woman in her twenties or thirties in good health. Source material: memory CD4+ T cells sorted from blood. As to subset: CD45RA-negative fraction. The chain uses TRBV4-2 and TRBJ1-2; D uncertain. The CDR3, as DNA: TGTGCCAGCAGCCAACCCGGCACCACAGCAAACTATGGCTACACCTTC. This translates into CASSQPGTTANYGYTF.